This T cell receptor (beta chain) comes out of a study of shared clonotypes between healthy human individuals. Study-wide results and limits: Memory subsets generally showed smaller estimated richness than naive subsets did.

Comments on this clone: Antigen: not known.

Sorted-subset replicate PCR reactions contained approximately 190 ng DNA, corresponding to around 30,000 T cell genomes. The data were produced by immunoSEQ multiplex PCR, yet TCRdb's version contains in-frame clones alone and is incomplete. Of more than 600,000 clones in the sample, around 92% are singletons; the top ten hold approximately 24%. CD45RO-negative cells were positively selected for CCR7, leaving out terminally differentiated effector memory CD45RA+ cells. Germline CDR1 reads SEHNR; CDR2 reads FQNEAQ (reference sequence). Trimming removed 3 bases at V and 2 bases at J, with 11 bases between. This CDR3 region has 14 residues.

Sequencing was carried out using naive CD8+ T cells sorted from blood. This sequence was found in a man aged 25 to 45 in good health. The V call is TRBV7-9, the J call TRBJ2-7; D is possibly TRBD1 (6 bases). The CDR3 is CASSFEWGPYEQYF. In DNA, the CDR3 is TGTGCCAGCAGCTTTGAGTGGGGGCCCTACGAGCAGTACTTC.